This record concerns one T cell receptor (beta chain) sequence. The data are from a study of long-term antiretroviral therapy in people with HIV. Germline lookup yields CDR1 SQVTM and CDR2 ANQGSEA. The CDR3 contains 12 residues. V was clipped by 8 bases and J by 3 bases, with 10 bases between them. Per individual, the PBMC samples numbered at least one pre-ART and at least two post-ART. At survey level, the immunoSEQ assay was run in its v3.0 version. Here immunoSEQ multiplex PCR was the method, and the copy in TCRdb shows in-frame clones only, minus some. This table holds about 36,000 clones, over 70% found once.

This TCR derives from a man aged 18 to 30 with HIV. Source: unsorted PBMCs, taken 0.6 years after starting antiretroviral therapy. The chain joins TRBV29-1 to TRBJ1-4; D gene uncertain. CDR3 sequence: CSTIVANEKLFF. The CDR3 DNA is TGCAGCACCATTGTGGCTAATGAAAAACTGTTTTTT.